This is a list of T cell receptor beta chains from one sample in a study of blood T cells in healthy people across ages. Each CDR3 protein gets one entry after TCRdb re-called the 5' RACE reads with MiXCR. Of around 1,900,000 distinct CDR3 sequences listed, approximately 40% are singletons. Sequencing used blood. All receptors come from a human donor in good health. CDR3s include the opening cysteine and the closing phenylalanine or tryptophan. Rows give clone size only sometimes, using once, few, many, or a class for an expanded clone.

.	TRBV14	.	CASSQDLREFEQYF
few	TRBV10-3	TRBJ1-5	CAISSSNQPQHF
.	TRBV6-1	TRBJ2-5	CASLTGARETQYF
.	TRBV28	TRBJ1-6	CASRSSSSYNSPLHF
.	TRBV9	TRBJ2-5	CASSVGTDQETQYF
.	TRBV7-9	TRBJ1-2	CASSLDGPDGNTF
.	TRBV7-7	TRBJ1-4	CASGPGAFGNEKLFF
.	TRBV9	TRBJ2-5	CASSEAGGQETQYF
.	TRBV9	TRBJ2-3	CASSGPQGTDTQYF
many	TRBV12-3/TRBV12-4	TRBJ2-5	CASSSTGETQYF
.	TRBV12-3/TRBV12-4	TRBJ2-3	CASSFGRGGTDTQYF
.	TRBV12-3/TRBV12-4	TRBJ1-1	CASSLAGIHTEAFF
.	TRBV7-2	TRBJ2-7	CASSLGGRRAPYEQYF
.	TRBV20-1	TRBJ1-2	CSATSIQGNYGYTF
.	TRBV10-3	TRBJ2-3	CAIKPVATDTQYF
.	TRBV3-1	TRBJ2-1	CASSQETSFGRFSYNEQFF
.	TRBV12-3/TRBV12-4	TRBJ1-2	CASSLGREFYGYTF
few	TRBV7-2	TRBJ1-5	CASSLVTGAYEQPQHF
once	TRBV27	TRBJ2-3	CASSLLSGGAFPTDMQYF
.	TRBV7-3	TRBJ2-6	CASSPQGGSGANVLTF
.	TRBV27	TRBJ2-7	CASSPHPQGTYEQYF
.	TRBV20-1	TRBJ1-4	CSASIPVPEKLFF
few	TRBV5-6	TRBJ2-6	CASSLTFDSGANVLTF
many	TRBV6-5	TRBJ2-1	CASRGEYNEQFF
.	TRBV6-1	TRBJ1-6	CASSGREGGHLNGPLHF
.	TRBV28	TRBJ1-1	CASSFIRQAYTEAFF
.	TRBV7-8	TRBJ1-6	CASRGQGSLLSYNSPLHF
once	TRBV24-1	TRBJ1-1	CATSGGHGTEAFF
.	TRBV7-2	TRBJ1-5	CASSLVQGEHQPQHF
few	TRBV7-9	TRBJ2-7	CASSLEDRAYEQYF
.	TRBV12-3/TRBV12-4	TRBJ2-7	CASSLHGLSSYEQYF
many	TRBV20-1	TRBJ2-7	CSARDQAGRGTYEQYF
few	TRBV20-1	TRBJ1-4	CSAKLQGGEKLFF
.	TRBV5-1	TRBJ2-5	CASSSISTSGEETQYF
.	TRBV20-1	TRBJ1-1	CSALLRTEAFF
.	TRBV4-1	TRBJ2-7	CASSLYWARTGAYEQYF
.	TRBV3-1	TRBJ2-3	CASSPQGSYDTQYF
.	TRBV7-2	TRBJ2-1	CASRSRRDGLYNEQFF
few	TRBV5-1	TRBJ2-3	CASSNEGPYTDTQYF
few	TRBV5-1	TRBJ2-1	CASSLNGYRDRVGGEQFF
.	TRBV11-1	TRBJ2-3	CASSPRQGRSTDTQYF
.	TRBV20-1	TRBJ1-1	CSARDRVKPTEAFF
.	TRBV29-1	TRBJ1-1	CSVFSGGEAFF
.	TRBV29-1	TRBJ1-2	CSERQYPNYGYTF
.	TRBV11-2	TRBJ1-1	CASSRAVNTEAFF
.	TRBV7-2	TRBJ2-7	CASSPPPTGLRYEQYF